Listed below are T cell receptor beta chains from one sample, sequenced in a study of T cells in Graves' hyperthyroidism and ophthalmopathy. TCRdb recomputed calls from the multiplex PCR reads with MiXCR, one row per CDR3 protein. The sample contains 300,000 to 450,000 distinct CDR3 sequences, 14% of which appear only once. Sequences were obtained from blood. Every receptor here comes from a woman aged 30 to 39 with Graves' ophthalmopathy. Both conserved end residues are part of each CDR3. D genes are given only for firm matches. Some rows have no size entry. The others give once, few or many, or a class for an expanded clone.

TRBJ2-7 TRBD1 . TRBV4-1 CASRAKGDRGTYEQYF TGCGCCAGCAGAGCCAAAGGGGACAGGGGTACCTACGAGCAGTACTTC
TRBJ1-1 . many TRBV7-3 CASSFEGGTEAFF TGTGCCAGCAGCTTTGAGGGGGGAACTGAAGCTTTCTTT
TRBJ1-4 . many TRBV12-3/TRBV12-4 CASTSWVGGATNEKLFF TGTGCCAGCACCTCGTGGGTAGGGGGGGCAACTAATGAAAAACTGTTTTTT
TRBJ2-3 TRBD2 few TRBV27 CASRRAGQADTQYF TGTGCCAGCAGAAGAGCGGGGCAGGCAGATACGCAGTATTTT
TRBJ1-4 TRBD1 . TRBV7-9 CASSPQGNEKLFF TGTGCCAGCAGCCCACAGGGGAATGAAAAACTGTTTTTT
TRBJ2-7 . many TRBV5-1 CASSSEGGSYEQYF TGCGCCAGCAGCTCCGAAGGGGGTAGCTACGAGCAGTACTTC
TRBJ2-7 . . TRBV6-1 CASMEFSYEQYF TGTGCCAGCATGGAATTTAGCTACGAGCAGTACTTC
TRBJ2-7 . many TRBV3-1 CASSQVQGGYEQYF TGTGCCAGCAGCCAAGTTCAGGGTGGCTACGAGCAGTACTTC
TRBJ2-1 TRBD2 . TRBV24-1 CATSDPGTRLNEQFF TGTGCCACCAGTGATCCCGGGACTAGATTGAATGAGCAGTTCTTC
TRBJ1-1 . . TRBV6-1 CASISSVNTEAFF TGTGCCAGCATTAGTAGCGTTAACACTGAAGCTTTCTTT
TRBJ2-4 . many TRBV2 CASSYDGNIQYF TGTGCCAGCAGTTATGATGGGAACATTCAGTACTTC
TRBJ2-3 . once TRBV20-1 CSAGEGRAPGLDTQYF TGCAGTGCTGGAGAGGGTCGGGCCCCTGGCTTGGATACGCAGTATTTT
TRBJ2-7 TRBD2 many TRBV5-1 CASRDTGGSYEQYF TGCGCCAGCAGGGATACCGGGGGGTCCTACGAGCAGTACTTC
TRBJ2-2 TRBD1 many TRBV30 CAWARGYNTGELFF TGTGCCTGGGCCAGGGGGTACAACACCGGGGAGCTGTTTTTT
TRBJ2-1 TRBD1 many TRBV6-6 CASSYGAGQGNEQFF TGTGCCAGCAGTTACGGGGCGGGACAGGGGAATGAGCAGTTCTTC
TRBJ1-3 TRBD1 many TRBV30 CAWSGHRTGGGNTIYF TGTGCCTGGAGTGGACACAGGACAGGGGGTGGAAACACCATATATTTT
TRBJ2-5 TRBD2 many TRBV12-3/TRBV12-4 CASSLTPGLVKTQYF TGTGCCAGCAGTTTAACACCGGGACTAGTGAAGACCCAGTACTTC
TRBJ2-1 TRBD1 many TRBV7-9 CASSPRQGVLTNEQFF TGTGCCAGCAGCCCACGACAGGGGGTACTTACAAATGAGCAGTTCTTC
TRBJ2-7 . . TRBV29-1 CSVEGYLREGGFYEQYF TGCAGCGTTGAGGGGTATCTCCGTGAGGGGGGGTTCTACGAGCAGTACTTC
TRBJ1-5 . . TRBV20-1 CSARNQVSLQPQHF TGCAGTGCTCGGAACCAGGTCTCCCTCCAGCCCCAGCATTTT
TRBJ2-5 TRBD2 many TRBV28 CASSGGSYSGGETQYF TGTGCCAGCAGCGGAGGAAGTTATAGCGGGGGGGAGACCCAGTACTTC
TRBJ1-2 TRBD1 many TRBV3-1 CASSHRQGSLYGYTF TGTGCCAGCAGCCATCGACAGGGAAGTCTTTATGGCTACACCTTC
TRBJ2-7 . many TRBV11-2 CASSLDLQGAYEQYF TGTGCCAGCAGCTTAGACTTACAGGGCGCCTACGAGCAGTACTTC
TRBJ2-7 TRBD1 many TRBV12-3/TRBV12-4 CASRPVWDRVGEQYF TGTGCCAGCAGACCGGTGTGGGACAGGGTCGGCGAGCAGTACTTC
TRBJ2-1 TRBD2 many TRBV11-2 CASSSAGLAGGEQFF TGTGCCAGCAGCTCTGCGGGACTAGCGGGGGGGGAGCAGTTCTTC
TRBJ2-2 . many TRBV5-1 CASSLKDTYTGELFF TGCGCCAGCAGCTTGAAAGACACTTACACCGGGGAGCTGTTTTTT
TRBJ2-5 . many TRBV30 CAWSSLRQSPQETQYF TGTGCCTGGAGTTCCCTTAGACAGTCACCCCAAGAGACCCAGTACTTC
TRBJ1-5 . many TRBV28 CASSFGTAHNQPQHF TGTGCCAGCAGTTTTGGGACTGCACACAATCAGCCCCAGCATTTT
TRBJ2-1 TRBD1 many TRBV11-2 CASSKRGTGSQSEQFF TGTGCCAGCAGCAAAAGAGGGACAGGGTCTCAAAGTGAGCAGTTCTTC
TRBJ2-3 TRBD2 many TRBV29-1 CSVEEGGGAEGTDTQYF TGCAGCGTTGAAGAGGGCGGGGGGGCGGAGGGCACAGATACGCAGTATTTT
TRBJ2-3 . few TRBV9 CASNVGGTLGPQYF TGTGCCAGCAACGTAGGGGGTACGTTGGGTCCGCAGTATTTT
TRBJ2-7 . many TRBV18 CASSQGRGGNSYEQYF TGTGCCAGCTCACAAGGGAGAGGGGGAAACTCCTACGAGCAGTACTTC
TRBJ1-1 TRBD1 . TRBV7-9 CASRNRGTGPHPMGTEAFF TGTGCCAGCAGGAATCGCGGGACAGGGCCTCACCCGATGGGCACTGAAGCTTTCTTT
TRBJ2-7 TRBD1 many TRBV7-9 CASSKGTAYEQYF TGTGCCAGCAGCAAAGGGACAGCCTACGAGCAGTACTTC
TRBJ2-7 . many TRBV28 CASSLSGGRSEQYF TGTGCCAGCAGTTTGTCGGGGGGCCGATCCGAGCAGTACTTC
TRBJ2-5 . many TRBV28 CSSRRQGGLETQYF TGTTCCTCCCGGAGGCAGGGGGGTTTAGAGACCCAGTACTTC
TRBJ1-2 . . TRBV28 CASSLSSHGYTF TGTGCCAGCAGTTTATCCAGCCATGGCTACACCTTC
TRBJ2-5 . many TRBV11-2 CASSSGVQETQYF TGTGCCAGCAGCTCGGGGGTGCAAGAGACCCAGTACTTC
TRBJ1-3 . many TRBV7-3 CASSLSGAGAGNTIYF TGTGCCAGCAGCTTATCCGGGGCAGGAGCTGGAAACACCATATATTTT
TRBJ2-2 . many TRBV28 CASTSTETSNTGELFF TGTGCCAGCACTTCGACGGAGACGTCGAACACCGGGGAGCTGTTTTTT
TRBJ2-1 TRBD2 . TRBV27 CASRASGGTHNEQFF TGTGCCAGCAGGGCTAGCGGGGGGACCCACAATGAGCAGTTCTTC
TRBJ2-3 TRBD2 once TRBV6-1 CASSETRTSGGTDTQYF TGTGCCAGCAGTGAAACCAGGACTAGCGGGGGAACAGATACGCAGTATTTT
TRBJ2-3 TRBD2 . TRBV20-1 CSAFGTPSGGAERTDTQYF TGCAGTGCGTTCGGAACGCCTAGCGGGGGGGCTGAAAGAACAGATACGCAGTATTTT
TRBJ1-1 . many TRBV11-2 CASSSGQVGTEAFF TGTGCCAGCAGCTCCGGCCAGGTTGGCACTGAAGCTTTCTTT
TRBJ1-4 . many TRBV20-1 CSAREEGRGEKLFF TGCAGTGCTAGAGAGGAGGGCCGGGGGGAAAAACTGTTTTTT
TRBJ2-1 TRBD1 . TRBV27 CASSLLSGTGIKNEQFF TGTGCCAGCAGCCTACTCTCCGGGACAGGGATAAAGAATGAGCAGTTCTTC
TRBJ1-3 . few TRBV4-1 CASSLARQDGAGNTIYF TGCGCCAGCAGCCTCGCACGGCAGGATGGAGCTGGAAACACCATATATTTT
TRBJ1-5 . many TRBV4-1 CASSQVGYNQPQHF TGCGCCAGCAGCCAAGTCGGGTACAATCAGCCCCAGCATTTT
TRBJ2-7 . . TRBV6-1 CASSRRSPGDEQYF TGTGCCAGCAGCCGCAGGAGTCCGGGCGACGAGCAGTACTTC
TRBJ2-7 TRBD2 many TRBV6-5 CASSYASSGGANEQYF TGTGCCAGCAGTTACGCCTCCAGCGGGGGGGCGAACGAGCAGTACTTC
TRBJ1-5 . many TRBV12-3/TRBV12-4 CASSSRSNQPQHF TGTGCCAGCAGTTCGAGGAGCAATCAGCCCCAGCATTTT
TRBJ2-7 . many TRBV18 CASSPPGRSYEQYF TGTGCCAGCTCACCACCGGGACGGTCCTACGAGCAGTACTTC
TRBJ2-5 TRBD2 . TRBV6-2/TRBV6-3 CAGSYSPGTSGGARWVQETQYF TGTGCCGGCAGTTACTCACCTGGTACTAGCGGGGGGGCAAGGTGGGTCCAAGAGACCCAGTACTTC
TRBJ2-1 . many TRBV18 CASSQTRSDYNEQFF TGTGCCAGCTCACAAACTAGGTCGGATTACAATGAGCAGTTCTTC
TRBJ2-1 TRBD1 many TRBV18 CASSPGDRGPYNEQFF TGTGCCAGCTCACCAGGGGACAGGGGGCCTTACAATGAGCAGTTCTTC
TRBJ1-2 . few TRBV28 CASTGYYGYTF TGTGCCAGCACAGGGTACTATGGCTACACCTTC